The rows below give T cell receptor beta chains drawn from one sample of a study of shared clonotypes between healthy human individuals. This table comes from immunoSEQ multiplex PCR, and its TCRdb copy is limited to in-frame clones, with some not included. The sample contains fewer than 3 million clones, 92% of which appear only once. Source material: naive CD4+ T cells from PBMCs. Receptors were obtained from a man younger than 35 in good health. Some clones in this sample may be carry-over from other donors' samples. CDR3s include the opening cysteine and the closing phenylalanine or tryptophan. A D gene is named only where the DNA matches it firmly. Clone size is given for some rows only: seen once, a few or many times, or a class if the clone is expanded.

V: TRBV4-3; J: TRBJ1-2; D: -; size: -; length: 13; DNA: TGCGCCAGCAGCGTGGGGGGATACTATGGCTACACCTTC; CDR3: CASSVGGYYGYTF
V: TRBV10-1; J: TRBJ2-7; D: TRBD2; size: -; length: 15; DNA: TGCGCCACCTGTCCCAAACTAGCGGCTTTCTACGAGCAGTACTTC; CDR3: CATCPKLAAFYEQYF
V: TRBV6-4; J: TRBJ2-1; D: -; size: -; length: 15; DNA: TGTGCCAGCAGTAGCAACGGGGACTCCTACAATGAGCAGTTCTTC; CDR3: CASSSNGDSYNEQFF
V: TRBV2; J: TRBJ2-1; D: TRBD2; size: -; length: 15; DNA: TGTGCCAGCAGGAAAGGACTAGCGGGAGTCAATGAGCAGTTCTTC; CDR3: CASRKGLAGVNEQFF
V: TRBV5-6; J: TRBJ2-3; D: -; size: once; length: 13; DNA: TGTGCCAGCAGCCTCAAGGTCGCAGATACGCAGTATTTT; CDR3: CASSLKVADTQYF
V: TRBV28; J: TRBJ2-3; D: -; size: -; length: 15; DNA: TGTGCCAGCAGTTTTGTCGGGATCGGCACAGATACGCAGTATTTT; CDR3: CASSFVGIGTDTQYF
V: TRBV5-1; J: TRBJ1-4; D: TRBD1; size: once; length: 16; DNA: TGCGCCAGCAGCTCTAACCAGGGGGCTTCTAATGAAAAACTGTTTTTT; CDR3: CASSSNQGASNEKLFF
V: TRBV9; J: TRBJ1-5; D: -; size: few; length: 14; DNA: TGTGCCAGCAGCGTAGATGCAGGGAATCAGCCCCAGCATTTT; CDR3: CASSVDAGNQPQHF
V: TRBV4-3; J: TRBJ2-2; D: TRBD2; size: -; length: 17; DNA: TGCGCCAGCAGCCAAAGGGGGACGCGGGAGGGCCCCGGGGAGCTGTTTTTT; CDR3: CASSQRGTREGPGELFF
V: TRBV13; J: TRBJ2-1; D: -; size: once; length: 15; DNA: TGTGCCAGCAGCTTATTGGGCGGGTTCGGGGATGAGCAGTTCTTC; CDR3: CASSLLGGFGDEQFF
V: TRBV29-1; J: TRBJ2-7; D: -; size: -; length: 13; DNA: TGCAGCGTCGCTGGGCGTTTAACCTACGAGCAGTACTTC; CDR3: CSVAGRLTYEQYF
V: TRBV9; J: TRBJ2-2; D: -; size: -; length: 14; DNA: TGTGCCAGCAGCGTAGCTCGGGCAGCCGGGGAGCTGTTTTTT; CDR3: CASSVARAAGELFF
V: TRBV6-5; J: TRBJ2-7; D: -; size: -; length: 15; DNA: TGTGCCAGCTCCCCCCCAGTGCTGACTTCCTACGAGCAGTACTTC; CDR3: CASSPPVLTSYEQYF
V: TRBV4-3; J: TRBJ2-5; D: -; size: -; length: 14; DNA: TGCGCCAGCAGCCTGGGTGTGTGGCAAGAGACCCAGTACTTC; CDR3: CASSLGVWQETQYF
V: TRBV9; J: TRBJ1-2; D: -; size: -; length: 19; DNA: TGTGCCAGCAGCGTAACCCGCCAACAGGGCAGCAAACCCACCTGGGGCTACACCTTC; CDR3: CASSVTRQQGSKPTWGYTF